The 3 T cell receptor beta chains below come from one sample, sequenced in a study of blood T cell repertoires in COVID-19. TCRdb keeps only in-frame clones here, not all; method: immunoSEQ multiplex PCR. The sample carries about 310,000 clones, about 88% recorded once. Sequencing input: PBMCs or T cells enriched from blood (not recorded which). These receptors came from a woman aged 35 to 49 who had recovered from COVID-19.

The chain joins TRBV3-1 (or the pseudogene TRBV3-2) to TRBJ2-2; 7 nucleotides align to TRBD1. V shed 6 bases, J shed 3 bases, and the junction held 7 bases outside the gene matches. The CDR3 is 15 amino acids. The germline V gene encodes CDR1 LGHDT and CDR2 YNNKEL (reference sequence). CDR3 sequence (DNA): TGTGCCAGCAGTACCGGGACAGACTACACCGGGGAGCTGTTTTTT. Protein product: CASSTGTDYTGELFF.

The chain carries TRBV11-2 and TRBJ1-4; D uncertain. The CDR3 is made up of 12 amino acids. The germline V gene encodes CDR1 SGHAT and CDR2 FQNNGV. V was clipped by 5 bases and J by 7 bases, with 8 bases between them. The CDR3 coding sequence is TGTGCCAGCAGCCAAACAGCTGAAAAACTGTTTTTT. Translation gives CASSQTAEKLFF.

V and J are TRBV5-1 and TRBJ1-6, with D tentatively TRBD1 (6 bases). This CDR3 has 16 amino acids. Germline V gives CDR1 SGHRS, CDR2 YFSETQ. Trimming left V 1 base short and J 7 bases short, with 15 bases between. This CDR3 is CASSLSVSGANSPLHF. The CDR3 nucleotides read TGCGCCAGCAGCTTGAGTGTGTCAGGGGCAAATTCACCCCTCCACTTT.